The 17 T cell receptor beta chains given below trace back to one sample, sequenced in a study of regulatory T cells in long-lasting Graves disease. Indicated time point: persistent/refractory GD, antithyroid drugs over 5 years with positive TRAb. After RNA was extracted from PBMCs, the TCR library was made from it. Arm-PCR of CDR3 regions with iRepertoire HTBI primers generated TCR beta libraries. TCRdb analysed the multiplex PCR reads with MiXCR anew, one entry per CDR3 protein. Of some 420,000 distinct CDR3 sequences listed, roughly 23% were seen once; the top ten hold about an eighth. The specimen was peripheral blood mononuclear cells (PBMCs), collected when the disease was refractory, from a patient treated with antithyroid drugs. The receptors were sampled from a female donor with Graves disease.

The table lists this clonotype with many counts. J is TRBJ1-2 and V is TRBV20-1; D not certain. The CDR3 runs to 11 residues. CDR1 is DFQATT, CDR2 SNEGSKA, per germline (reference sequence). The V gene lost 3 bases and the J gene lost 8 bases, with 10 bases spanning the gap. CDR3 sequence reads: CSASLGYGYTF. CDR3 coding DNA: TGCAGTGCTAGTTTGGGGTACGGCTACACCTTC.

This clonotype was seen a few times. The chain couples TRBV13 to TRBJ2-7; 7 nucleotides line up with TRBD1. V shed 0 bases, J shed 7 bases, and the junction held 9 bases outside the gene matches. CDR3 size: 15 residues. Germline loops: CDR1 PRHDT, CDR2 FYEKMQ (reference sequence). The CDR3 DNA reads as TGTGCCAGCAGCTTAGGACAGGGGAAATACGAAGAGCAGTACTTC. Translated: CASSLGQGKYEEQYF.

For this clonotype: A much larger clonotype is one base distant, so this may be a read error. The chain links TRBV20-1 to TRBJ2-7, with 11 bases aligning to TRBD2. Germline CDR1 is DFQATT and CDR2 is SNEGSKA (reference sequence). The V segment lost 6 bases and the J segment 3 bases; nucleotides outside the gene matches: 7. This CDR3 contains 14 residues. The CDR3 spells CSAERLAGSYEQYF. The CDR3 nucleotides are TGCAGTGCCGAGAGACTAGCGGGGAGCTACGAGCAGTACTTC.

This clonotype was observed a few times. This chain links TRBV7-9 with TRBJ1-2, with TRBD1 matching 7 bases. The CDR3 is made up of 13 amino acids. Germline V gene data show CDR1 as SEHNR and CDR2 as FQNEAQ (reference sequence). The J segment lost 8 bases and the V segment lost 3 bases, leaving 6 bases of the junction unmatched. Here the CDR3 reads CASSFGTARGYTF. DNA of the CDR3: TGTGCCAGCAGCTTCGGGACAGCTAGGGGCTACACCTTC. The full variable domain, completed using reference TRBV7-9 and TRBJ1-2, is DTGVSQNPRHKITKRGQNVTFRCDPISEHNRLYWYRQTLGQGPEFLTYFQNEAQLEKSRLLSDRFSAERPKGSFSTLEIQRTEQGDSAMYLCASSFGTARGYTFGSGTRLTVV.

This clonotype was counted a few times. The V and J genes are TRBV19 and TRBJ2-2; D unresolved. V was clipped by 0 bases and J by 5 bases, with 7 bases between them. The CDR3 consists of 14 residues. CDR1 is LNHDA, CDR2 SQIVND, per germline (reference sequence). The chain's CDR3 is CASSIDRWTGELFF. The CDR3 region has the DNA TGTGCCAGTAGTATAGATAGGTGGACCGGGGAGCTGTTTTTT.

Many counts were recorded for this clonotype. This chain connects TRBV11-3 to TRBJ2-7; D unresolved. CDR3 length: 11 amino acids. The germline V gene has CDR1 SGHNT and CDR2 YENEEA. V was pared by 3 bases and J by 5 bases, with 5 bases between. The CDR3 DNA reads TGTGCCAGCAGCTTCCAAAACGAGCAGTACTTC. Its protein is CASSFQNEQYF.

The chain joins TRBV6-1 to TRBJ1-6; D ambiguous. V lost 6 bases to trimming and J lost 7 bases, with 13 bases between them. Germline V gene data show CDR1 as MNHNS and CDR2 as SASEGT. This CDR3 is 14 amino acids long. The CDR3 region has the DNA TGTGCCAGCAGGCTACATGGGCCCAATTCACCCCTCCACTTT. It yields the protein CASRLHGPNSPLHF.

This clonotype was counted between two and nine times. The chain carries TRBV5-1 and TRBJ2-7; 7 bases agree with TRBD2. V was pared by 4 bases and J by 5 bases, with 15 bases of the junction left unmatched. The germline V gene encodes CDR1 SGHRS and CDR2 YFSETQ. This CDR3 spans 16 amino acids. The CDR3 loop reads CASSRIVAGRGDEQYF. The CDR3 region has the DNA TGCGCCAGCAGCAGAATTGTAGCGGGCCGGGGAGACGAGCAGTACTTC.

With respect to this clonotype: It is likely a read error: a sequence one base away is far more abundant. Lacking the conserved final phenylalanine or tryptophan, this CDR3 likely reflects a read error. The DNA is omitted, as the CDR3 cannot be located on it reliably, and the CDR3 follows TCRdb's listing. This chain uses TRBV28 with TRBJ2-2; the table calls TRBD1, which could not be checked here. CDR1 is MDHEN and CDR2 is SYDVKM in the germline V gene. Both ends counted, the CDR3 spans 14 residues. CDR3 protein: CASSSPGQVTALFL.

The chain is built from TRBV14 and TRBJ1-6; D unresolved. The length of the CDR3 is 15 residues. Trimming took 5 bases from V and 0 from J, leaving 8 bases between them. CDR1 is SGHDN and CDR2 is FVKESK in the germline V gene. The CDR3 DNA reads TGTGCCAGCAGCGACGAGAGCTCCTATAATTCACCCCTCCACTTT. Amino acid sequence: CASSDESSYNSPLHF.

This clonotype was found many times. The rearrangement links TRBV7-2 to TRBJ2-7, with TRBD2 matching over 9 bases. Germline V gene sequence: CDR1 SGHTA, CDR2 FQGNSA. The CDR3 sequence is 15 residues long. The ends lost 6 bases at V and 6 bases at J; junction bases unmatched: 12. The CDR3 protein is CASSFPRGGGVEQYF. DNA for the CDR3: TGTGCCAGCAGTTTTCCCCGCGGCGGGGGGGTCGAGCAGTACTTC.

For this clonotype: Since the CDR3 does not end with the conserved phenylalanine or tryptophan, this likely comes from a read error. V and J are TRBV14 and TRBJ2-7, with 7 positions matching TRBD1. Germline lookup yields CDR1 SGHDN and CDR2 FVKESK. V was clipped by 2 bases and J by 9 bases; unmatched bases: 19. The CDR3 runs to 17 residues. This CDR3 reads CASSQPKGAGPLNGQYL. The CDR3 DNA is TGTGCCAGCAGCCAACCCAAGGGGGCTGGTCCCCTCAACGGGCAGTACCTC.

This clonotype turned up a few times. This chain connects TRBV4-2 to TRBJ2-2; no definite D call. Germline loops: CDR1 LGHNA, CDR2 YNFKEQ. Between the trimmed V and J ends, which lost 0 bases and 4 bases, there was a span of 6 bases. The length of the CDR3 is 14 residues. CDR3 sequence (DNA): TGTGCCAGCAGCCAAGAGCATAGCACCGGGGAGCTGTTTTTT. It translates to CASSQEHSTGELFF.

This clonotype was observed at least ten times. The CDR3 bases are TGTGCCAGCAGTGACCCACAACTGAACACTGAAGCTTTCTTT. Translation: CASSDPQLNTEAFF. The gene calls are TRBV28 and TRBJ1-1, with unresolved D. V shed 5 bases and J shed 0 bases, with 10 bases lying between them. The CDR3 consists of 14 residues. CDR1 and CDR2 from the germline V gene are MDHEN and SYDVKM.

This clonotype showed up many times. V gene TRBV7-9 combines with J gene TRBJ1-2; the D gene is possibly TRBD1 (5 bases). The germline CDR1 and CDR2 sequences are SEHNR and FQNEAQ (reference sequence). This CDR3 region has 12 residues. Trimming removed 5 bases from V and 8 bases from J, with 12 bases in between. CDR3 in amino acids: CASSPAGGGYTF. As DNA, the CDR3 is TGTGCCAGCAGCCCCGCGGGGGGAGGCTACACCTTC.

This clonotype was seen many times. The chain employs TRBV12-3 or TRBV12-4 and TRBJ2-7; D is uncertain. There are 13 residues in the CDR3. Trimming shortened V by 3 bases and J by 1 base, and 7 bases separated the two germline ends. As DNA, the CDR3 is TGTGCCAGCAGTTTGTACGGATCCTACGAGCAGTACTTC. It specifies CASSLYGSYEQYF.

This clonotype was counted at least ten times. This rearrangement joins TRBV7-2 to TRBJ2-7; unclear D gene. Trimming took off 7 bases at V and 1 base at J, with 17 bases between the two ends. Germline assignment: CDR1 SGHTA and CDR2 FQGNSA. This CDR3 is built from 15 residues. CDR3 sequence: CASTSSPQLSYEQYF. In nucleotides, the CDR3 is TGTGCCAGCACCTCCAGCCCGCAACTTTCCTACGAGCAGTACTTC.